The entry below describes one TCR beta chain. The data were taken from a study of blood T cell repertoires in COVID-19. About the research overall: Sites in the United States, Italy and Spain provided acute and convalescent COVID-19 samples. PBMCs, B-cell-depleted T cells, or T cells provided the cDNA or gDNA that made up the material.

The authors' processing: Estimation of nucleated cell counts relied on the amplification of reference gene primers. Here immunoSEQ multiplex PCR was the method, and the copy in TCRdb shows in-frame clones only, minus some. That table is the source of V, J and clone size, and D and trimming were worked out from the DNA. The data hold under 95,000 clones, with 75% to 95% observed a single time. Sequences were obtained from peripheral blood. This TCR came from a woman in her 50s in a cohort sampled during active COVID-19.

In nucleotides, the CDR3 is TGTGCCAGCAGTTACCCAGGGAGGGACACTGAAGCTTTCTTT. This codes for CASSYPGRDTEAFF. The chain employs TRBV6-5 and TRBJ1-1; tentatively, D is TRBD1 (5 bases). CDR1 is MNHEY, CDR2 SVGAGI, per germline. This CDR3 region has 14 residues. V was cut by 2 bases and J by 3 bases, with 10 bases left in between.